This is a list of T cell receptor beta chains from one sample in a study of T-cell reconstitution after alpha-beta-depleted transplantation in children. TCRdb re-called the PCR reads through MiXCR, storing one row per CDR3 protein. Here the sample spans 150,000 to 200,000 distinct CDR3 sequences, roughly 6.8% being singletons. Material: PBMCs from the stem cell graft donor, obtained from the stem cell graft. Every receptor here comes from a human donor who donated a stem cell graft to a child with Wiskott-Aldrich syndrome. Both conserved end residues are part of each CDR3. The D gene is left open where the match is weak. For some rows the clone size is stated as once, few or many, or as a class when expanded; others skip it.

j_call: TRBJ2-4
v_call: TRBV19
d_call: .
clone_size: many
cdr3_nt: TGTGCCAGTAGTATAGGGAACATTCAGTACTTC
cdr3_aa: CASSIGNIQYF

j_call: TRBJ2-7
v_call: TRBV6-5
d_call: TRBD1
clone_size: many
cdr3_nt: TGTGCCACCACAGACAGGGCCTACGGGCAGTACTTC
cdr3_aa: CATTDRAYGQYF

j_call: TRBJ2-7
v_call: TRBV20-1
d_call: .
clone_size: many
cdr3_nt: TGCAGTGCTCGGGACCAGACCTACGAGCAGTACTTC
cdr3_aa: CSARDQTYEQYF

j_call: TRBJ1-4
v_call: TRBV27
d_call: TRBD1
clone_size: many
cdr3_nt: TGTGCCAGCAGTTTGCTGGACAGGGGACGAGAAAAACTGTTTTTT
cdr3_aa: CASSLLDRGREKLFF

j_call: TRBJ2-3
v_call: TRBV9
d_call: .
clone_size: many
cdr3_nt: TGTGCCAGCAGCCGATTCGGATACACAGATACGCAGTATTTT
cdr3_aa: CASSRFGYTDTQYF

j_call: TRBJ1-1
v_call: TRBV6-5
d_call: TRBD1
clone_size: many
cdr3_nt: TGTGCCAGCAGTTACTCGGGACAGTACACTGAAGCTTTCTTT
cdr3_aa: CASSYSGQYTEAFF

j_call: TRBJ2-1
v_call: TRBV5-1
d_call: TRBD2
clone_size: many
cdr3_nt: TGCGCCAGCAGCTCCCTAGCGGGGGTCCCCCTCGGGGATGAGCAGTTCTTC
cdr3_aa: CASSSLAGVPLGDEQFF

j_call: TRBJ2-1
v_call: TRBV2
d_call: .
clone_size: many
cdr3_nt: TGTGCCAGCATTGGGACTTCCCCCGCTGTCAATGAGCAGTTCTTC
cdr3_aa: CASIGTSPAVNEQFF

j_call: TRBJ1-3
v_call: TRBV4-1
d_call: .
clone_size: many
cdr3_nt: TGCGCCAGCAGCCCTCCACCTGGAAACACCATATATTTT
cdr3_aa: CASSPPPGNTIYF

j_call: TRBJ2-5
v_call: TRBV3-1
d_call: TRBD2
clone_size: many
cdr3_nt: TGTGCCAGCAGCCCGACACTAGCGGCCAAAGAGACCCAGTACTTC
cdr3_aa: CASSPTLAAKETQYF

j_call: TRBJ1-6
v_call: TRBV11-2
d_call: TRBD1
clone_size: few
cdr3_nt: TGTGCCAGCAGCCCAGTACGCGGGACAGGGAATTCACCCCTCCACTTT
cdr3_aa: CASSPVRGTGNSPLHF

j_call: TRBJ2-7
v_call: TRBV7-8
d_call: .
clone_size: many
cdr3_nt: TGTGCCAGCAGCTCGGCAGCCGCACCCTGGGAGCAGTACTTC
cdr3_aa: CASSSAAAPWEQYF

j_call: TRBJ2-1
v_call: TRBV5-1
d_call: TRBD2
clone_size: many
cdr3_nt: TGCGCCAGCAGCTTGGAGGGACTAGAGATAAGGCAGTTCTTC
cdr3_aa: CASSLEGLEIRQFF

j_call: TRBJ1-2
v_call: TRBV12-3/TRBV12-4
d_call: .
clone_size: many
cdr3_nt: TGTGCCAGCACGTTCCGGGGTGGCTACACCTTC
cdr3_aa: CASTFRGGYTF

j_call: TRBJ1-2
v_call: TRBV5-1
d_call: .
clone_size: .
cdr3_nt: TGCGCCAGCAGCTTGGGCCCACCGAACTATGGCTACACCTTC
cdr3_aa: CASSLGPPNYGYTF

j_call: TRBJ2-2
v_call: TRBV2
d_call: .
clone_size: many
cdr3_nt: TGTGCCAGCAGTTTCGACAGCACCGGGGAGCTGTTTTTT
cdr3_aa: CASSFDSTGELFF

j_call: TRBJ1-2
v_call: TRBV3-1
d_call: TRBD1
clone_size: few
cdr3_nt: TGTGCCAGCAGCCGAGAACAGGGGGCAAGCTATGGCTACACCTTC
cdr3_aa: CASSREQGASYGYTF

j_call: TRBJ1-3
v_call: TRBV6-1
d_call: TRBD1
clone_size: many
cdr3_nt: TGTGCCAGCAGTGTCTCCGGGACAGAGGGAAACACCATATATTTT
cdr3_aa: CASSVSGTEGNTIYF

j_call: TRBJ2-3
v_call: TRBV20-1
d_call: TRBD2
clone_size: many
cdr3_nt: TGCAGTGCCCAAGGACTAGCGGGGGGTTCGGATACGCAGTATTTT
cdr3_aa: CSAQGLAGGSDTQYF

j_call: TRBJ2-1
v_call: TRBV15
d_call: .
clone_size: many
cdr3_nt: TGTGCCACCAGCAGTGGACCGGACAATGAGCAGTTCTTC
cdr3_aa: CATSSGPDNEQFF

j_call: TRBJ1-2
v_call: TRBV28
d_call: TRBD1
clone_size: few
cdr3_nt: TGTGCCAGCACAAAAACCGGGACAGCTAACTATGGCTACACCTTC
cdr3_aa: CASTKTGTANYGYTF

j_call: TRBJ2-5
v_call: TRBV24-1
d_call: TRBD1
clone_size: many
cdr3_nt: TGTGCCACCAGTGGCACAGGGGTCCAAGAGACCCAGTACTTC
cdr3_aa: CATSGTGVQETQYF

j_call: TRBJ2-7
v_call: TRBV4-1
d_call: TRBD1
clone_size: .
cdr3_nt: TGCGCCAGCAGCCTCCCCTGGACAGGGGGTTTCGAGCAGTACTTC
cdr3_aa: CASSLPWTGGFEQYF

j_call: TRBJ1-1
v_call: TRBV7-2
d_call: .
clone_size: .
cdr3_nt: TGTGCCAGCAGCTTTCGGGCAGGGGCCCTTGAAGCTTTCTTT
cdr3_aa: CASSFRAGALEAFF

j_call: TRBJ1-2
v_call: TRBV2
d_call: .
clone_size: many
cdr3_nt: TGTGCCAGTTCTGTATACGGACCAAACTATGGCTACACCTTC
cdr3_aa: CASSVYGPNYGYTF

j_call: TRBJ2-5
v_call: TRBV20-1
d_call: .
clone_size: many
cdr3_nt: TGCAGTGCTAGATTACTAGGATCTGTAGAGACCCAGTACTTC
cdr3_aa: CSARLLGSVETQYF

j_call: TRBJ1-5
v_call: TRBV20-1
d_call: .
clone_size: many
cdr3_nt: TGCAGTGCCCGAAAAGTTCCACATAGCAATCAGCCCCAGCATTTT
cdr3_aa: CSARKVPHSNQPQHF

j_call: TRBJ1-2
v_call: TRBV27
d_call: TRBD1
clone_size: few
cdr3_nt: TGTGCCAGCAGTTACTCCATCCCACAGGGGACTCTCTATGGCTACACCTTC
cdr3_aa: CASSYSIPQGTLYGYTF

j_call: TRBJ2-5
v_call: TRBV12-3/TRBV12-4
d_call: TRBD2
clone_size: many
cdr3_nt: TGTGCCAGCAGTTTGGGACTAGCGTTTCAAGAGACCCAGTACTTC
cdr3_aa: CASSLGLAFQETQYF

j_call: TRBJ2-3
v_call: TRBV29-1
d_call: .
clone_size: many
cdr3_nt: TGCAGCCTTGAGGGGCACACAGATACGCAGTATTTT
cdr3_aa: CSLEGHTDTQYF

j_call: TRBJ2-3
v_call: TRBV25-1
d_call: .
clone_size: many
cdr3_nt: TGTGCCAGCAGTGATTTCGGTACGCAGTATTTT
cdr3_aa: CASSDFGTQYF

j_call: TRBJ1-6
v_call: TRBV25-1
d_call: TRBD1
clone_size: .
cdr3_nt: TGTGCCAGCAGTGCTAATACAGGGGCCGGGTCCCCCCTCCACTTT
cdr3_aa: CASSANTGAGSPLHF

j_call: TRBJ2-1
v_call: TRBV11-3
d_call: TRBD1
clone_size: many
cdr3_nt: TGTGCCAGCAGCTCCGGGACAGGGAGGGATAGAAGGAATGAGCAGTTCTTC
cdr3_aa: CASSSGTGRDRRNEQFF

j_call: TRBJ2-1
v_call: TRBV24-1
d_call: TRBD1
clone_size: many
cdr3_nt: TGTGCCACCAGTGGCCTGGACAGGGTAAGGATCTTC
cdr3_aa: CATSGLDRVRIF

j_call: TRBJ2-1
v_call: TRBV2
d_call: TRBD2
clone_size: many
cdr3_nt: TGTGCCAGCAGCAGTTCCCTTAGCGGGAGGGGATCCTACAATGAGCAGTTCTTC
cdr3_aa: CASSSSLSGRGSYNEQFF

j_call: TRBJ2-7
v_call: TRBV6-1
d_call: .
clone_size: few
cdr3_nt: TGTGCCAGCAGTGACCTCAGGATCGACGAGCAGTACTTC
cdr3_aa: CASSDLRIDEQYF

j_call: TRBJ1-2
v_call: TRBV28
d_call: .
clone_size: many
cdr3_nt: TGTGCCAGCAGTTTGTCGACTCCGGGCTATGGCTACACCTTC
cdr3_aa: CASSLSTPGYGYTF

j_call: TRBJ2-3
v_call: TRBV18
d_call: TRBD2
clone_size: .
cdr3_nt: TGTGCCAGCTCACCACGGAGCGGGGGGGCAGCGGCCGATACGCAGTATTTT
cdr3_aa: CASSPRSGGAAADTQYF

j_call: TRBJ2-5
v_call: TRBV7-2
d_call: TRBD2
clone_size: .
cdr3_nt: TGTGCCAGCAGCCCCGAGGGACGGGGGGGCCAGGAGACCCAGTACTTC
cdr3_aa: CASSPEGRGGQETQYF

j_call: TRBJ1-5
v_call: TRBV6-2/TRBV6-3
d_call: TRBD1
clone_size: many
cdr3_nt: TGTGCCAGCAGACACCCAGGGACAGGTGAAGATCAGCCCCAGCATTTT
cdr3_aa: CASRHPGTGEDQPQHF

j_call: TRBJ2-2
v_call: TRBV10-3
d_call: TRBD2
clone_size: many
cdr3_nt: TGTGCCATCAGACTAGCGGGGGGGCAGGACGGGGAGCTGTTTTTT
cdr3_aa: CAIRLAGGQDGELFF

j_call: TRBJ2-3
v_call: TRBV5-1
d_call: TRBD2
clone_size: many
cdr3_nt: TGCGCCAGCAGCGGGAGGGATGGGAGCACAGATACGCAGTATTTT
cdr3_aa: CASSGRDGSTDTQYF

j_call: TRBJ1-5
v_call: TRBV24-1
d_call: .
clone_size: .
cdr3_nt: TGTGCCACCAGTGATTGGACGGCTTTGGAGTTTGAGCCCCAGCATTTT
cdr3_aa: CATSDWTALEFEPQHF

j_call: TRBJ2-7
v_call: TRBV10-3
d_call: .
clone_size: many
cdr3_nt: TGTGCCATCAGTGAGATGCGGGACAACTACGAGCAGTACTTC
cdr3_aa: CAISEMRDNYEQYF

j_call: TRBJ2-3
v_call: TRBV6-2/TRBV6-3
d_call: .
clone_size: .
cdr3_nt: TGTGCCAGCAGTTATGGGTCCAGCCCCACAGATACGCAGTATTTT
cdr3_aa: CASSYGSSPTDTQYF

j_call: TRBJ2-7
v_call: TRBV27
d_call: TRBD1
clone_size: many
cdr3_nt: TGTGCCAGCAGTTTAATCCGGACAGGAAATTCCTACGAGCAGTACTTC
cdr3_aa: CASSLIRTGNSYEQYF

j_call: TRBJ2-5
v_call: TRBV5-4
d_call: TRBD2
clone_size: .
cdr3_nt: TGTGCCAGCAGCTTGATACTAGCGGGAGCCGGCGGGGAGACCCAGTACTTC
cdr3_aa: CASSLILAGAGGETQYF

j_call: TRBJ2-1
v_call: TRBV3-1
d_call: .
clone_size: many
cdr3_nt: TGTGCCAGCACCCGTCTCGGGGGTTCCTCCTACAATGAGCAGTTCTTC
cdr3_aa: CASTRLGGSSYNEQFF

j_call: TRBJ2-7
v_call: TRBV5-1
d_call: .
clone_size: few
cdr3_nt: TGCGCCAGCAGCTTGCGAGGGGGGACCTCCTACGAGCAGTACTTC
cdr3_aa: CASSLRGGTSYEQYF

j_call: TRBJ2-3
v_call: TRBV29-1
d_call: .
clone_size: many
cdr3_nt: TGCAGCGTTTTTTCGACGGATACGCAGTATTTT
cdr3_aa: CSVFSTDTQYF

j_call: TRBJ2-2
v_call: TRBV7-7
d_call: TRBD2
clone_size: once
cdr3_nt: TGTGCCAGCCAACTAGCGGGAGGAACCTGGGAGCTGTTTTTT
cdr3_aa: CASQLAGGTWELFF

j_call: TRBJ1-2
v_call: TRBV2
d_call: .
clone_size: many
cdr3_nt: TGTGCCAGCAGTGAACCGACGGACAGCACCTGCACCTTC
cdr3_aa: CASSEPTDSTCTF

j_call: TRBJ2-1
v_call: TRBV10-1
d_call: .
clone_size: many
cdr3_nt: TGCGCCAGCAGTGAGATGGAGCAGTTCTTC
cdr3_aa: CASSEMEQFF

j_call: TRBJ2-7
v_call: TRBV5-6
d_call: TRBD2
clone_size: many
cdr3_nt: TGTGCCAGCAGCTTGATCGGAGCGGGAGGTCGCTACGAGCAGTACTTC
cdr3_aa: CASSLIGAGGRYEQYF

j_call: TRBJ2-3
v_call: TRBV5-1
d_call: .
clone_size: many
cdr3_nt: TGCGCCAGCAGCCTTCCCCACACAGATACGCAGTATTTT
cdr3_aa: CASSLPHTDTQYF

j_call: TRBJ1-1
v_call: TRBV30
d_call: .
clone_size: .
cdr3_nt: TGTGCCTGCGCGCTTTACACCGCGGGGACTGAAGCTTTCTTT
cdr3_aa: CACALYTAGTEAFF

j_call: TRBJ2-1
v_call: TRBV10-3
d_call: .
clone_size: many
cdr3_nt: TGTGCCATCTTGGCCACTATAGGCTATGAGCAGTTCTTC
cdr3_aa: CAILATIGYEQFF

j_call: TRBJ2-7
v_call: TRBV20-1
d_call: .
clone_size: many
cdr3_nt: TGCAGTGCGGCCGGACTCGTCTACGAGCAGTACTTC
cdr3_aa: CSAAGLVYEQYF